The 16 T cell receptor beta chains below come from one sample, sequenced in a study of T cell therapy after organ transplantation. For these TCRs, the target antigens are not known. Sequencing used immunoSEQ multiplex PCR; TCRdb keeps in-frame clones, though not all of them. Here the sample spans 44,000 or so clones, approximately 94% being singletons. The input for sequencing was CD8+ T cells from blood, taken before autologous CMV-specific T cell therapy. The receptors stem from a human patient who had received a solid organ transplant and had CMV disease.

The CDR3 DNA reads as TGTGCCAGCAGCTTAGGGAGGGGACTCAAGCAGGAGCAGTACTTC. Residues: CASSLGRGLKQEQYF. The genes are TRBV11-2 and TRBJ2-7, with D possibly being TRBD2 (6 bases). Germline values: CDR1 SGHAT, CDR2 FQNNGV. Trimming took 1 base from V and 7 from J, leaving 17 bases between them. The CDR3 has 15 residues.

The J gene is TRBJ2-2, the V gene TRBV5-6; no clear D gene. CDR3 size: 12 residues. V was shortened by 3 bases and J by 1 base, with 1 base between the two germline ends. CDR1 and CDR2 (germline): SGHDT, YYEEEE. CDR3 in amino acids: CASSWNTGELFF. CDR3 in DNA: TGTGCCAGCAGCTGGAACACCGGGGAGCTGTTTTTT.

The chain's CDR3 is CASSTGAPNIQYF. The CDR3 bases are TGTGCCAGCAGCACAGGGGCGCCAAACATTCAGTACTTC. The chain couples TRBV13 to TRBJ2-4; 7 bases agree with TRBD1. The germline V gene encodes CDR1 PRHDT and CDR2 FYEKMQ (reference sequence). V was clipped by 5 bases and J by 6 bases; unmatched bases: 4. CDR3 length equals 13 residues.

The genes are TRBV6-1 and TRBJ2-1; the match to TRBD2 covers 9 bases. The V gene's germline CDR1 is MNHNS and CDR2 SASEGT. Trimming took 6 bases from V and 3 from J; bases not matched to a gene: 9. The CDR3 has 16 residues. CDR3 nucleotides: TGTGCCAGCAGCGAAAACAGCGGGAGGATCTACAATGAGCAGTTCTTC. Its protein product is CASSENSGRIYNEQFF.

The chain links TRBV19 to TRBJ2-2; D might be TRBD1 (6 bases). Germline V gene data show CDR1 as LNHDA and CDR2 as SQIVND (reference sequence). This CDR3 has 12 residues. The ends were cut back, 5 bases at V and 10 bases at J, with 11 bases in the middle. The CDR3 loop is CASSPWTAELFF. The CDR3 DNA reads TGTGCCAGTAGTCCCTGGACAGCGGAGCTGTTTTTT.

This clone was seen a single time. The chain has TRBV4-3 and TRBJ1-3; D ambiguous. V lost 1 base and J 0 bases, leaving 7 bases between the germline ends. CDR1 is LGHNA and CDR2 is YSLEER in the germline V gene. The CDR3 consists of 15 residues. The CDR3 is CASSQGLLSGNTIYF. In DNA form, the CDR3 reads TGCGCCAGCAGCCAAGGCTTGCTCTCTGGAAACACCATATATTTT.

The chain couples TRBV7-2 to TRBJ1-6, with D hard to call. CDR3 length: 13 residues. Trimming took 7 bases from V and 9 from J, leaving 13 bases between them. CDR1 and CDR2 from the germline V gene are SGHTA and FQGNSA. CDR3 nucleotides: TGTGCCAGCACTCGGCCGAATAGTTCACCCCTCCACTTT. It is translated as CASTRPNSSPLHF.

CDR3 region: CASSGEFEKLFF. CDR3 sequence (DNA): TGTGCCAGCAGTGGGGAATTTGAAAAACTGTTTTTT. V gene TRBV7-9 combines with J gene TRBJ1-4; D is undetermined. The CDR3 extends over 12 amino acids. The V gene lost 6 bases and the J gene lost 7 bases, with 9 bases spanning the gap. CDR1 and CDR2 (germline): SEHNR, FQNEAQ (reference sequence).

The V and J genes are TRBV27 and TRBJ1-2; D might be TRBD1 (6 bases). Germline loops: CDR1 MNHEY, CDR2 SMNVEV (reference sequence). The CDR3 loop spans 15 amino acids. V dropped 3 bases and J dropped 5 bases, with 16 bases sitting between them. The CDR3 coding sequence is TGTGCCAGCAGTTTCTTCCCGCCAGGGGATTATGGCTACACCTTC. This codes for CASSFFPPGDYGYTF.

The rearrangement uses TRBV19 and TRBJ2-5; D gene unclear. The CDR3 contains 13 residues. V was cut by 3 bases and J by 3 bases, with 8 bases left in between. The germline V gene encodes CDR1 LNHDA and CDR2 SQIVND (reference sequence). CDR3 nucleotides: TGTGCCAGTAGTATTTGGCTAGAAGAGACCCAGTACTTC. Residues: CASSIWLEETQYF.

The chain has TRBV6-4 and TRBJ1-1, with TRBD1 identical over 9 bases. Germline V CDR1 and CDR2: MRHNA, SNTAGT. V was pared by 3 bases and J by 6 bases, with 8 bases of the junction left unmatched. The CDR3 has 15 amino acids. Here the CDR3 DNA reads TGTGCCAGCAGTGATGGGACAGGGCCGACCGCTGAAGCTTTCTTT. Residues: CASSDGTGPTAEAFF.

This chain joins TRBV5-4 and TRBJ2-5; D is possibly TRBD1 (7 bases). Germline V gene sequence: CDR1 SGHNT, CDR2 YYREEE (reference sequence). The CDR3 runs 14 residues. Trimming removed 4 bases at V and 2 bases at J, with 12 bases between. The chain's CDR3 is CASSGGDRQETQYF. CDR3 DNA: TGTGCCAGCAGCGGCGGGGACAGACAAGAGACCCAGTACTTC.

This chain joins TRBV2 and TRBJ1-3, with no clear D. With 8 bases removed from V and 0 bases from J, the gap between germline ends came to 11 bases. This CDR3 is 14 amino acids long. Germline loops: CDR1 SNHLY, CDR2 FYNNEI. The CDR3 here is CASSGYLSGNTIYF. The CDR3 DNA is TGTGCCAGCTCAGGCTACCTCTCTGGAAACACCATATATTTT. The full variable domain, rest sourced from reference TRBV2 and TRBJ1-3, is EPEVTQTPSHQVTQMGQEVILRCVPISNHLYFYWYRQILGQKVEFLVSFYNNEISEKSEIFDDQFSVERPDGSNFTLKIRSTKLEDSAMYFCASSGYLSGNTIYFGEGSWLTVV.

The chain has TRBV10-3 and TRBJ1-2, with 9 bases identical to TRBD1. J was trimmed by 6 bases and V by 3 bases; bases with no gene match: 11. The CDR3 covers 16 residues. Germline V gives CDR1 ENHRY, CDR2 SYGVKD. The CDR3 protein is CAISDSLGTGTDGYTF. The CDR3 DNA follows: TGTGCCATCAGTGATTCTTTAGGGACAGGGACAGATGGCTACACCTTC.

The chain carries TRBV6-5 and TRBJ2-7, with 7 bases identical to TRBD2. The CDR3 length is 14 residues. The V gene end was trimmed by 6 bases and the J gene end by 0 bases; junction bases not matched to a gene: 5. Per germline, CDR1 MNHEY and CDR2 SVGAGI. The DNA of the CDR3 is TGTGCCAGCAGCGTGGGGGGGAGCTCCTACGAGCAGTACTTC. This gives the protein CASSVGGSSYEQYF.

This sequence joins TRBV9 and TRBJ2-3; D unclear. This CDR3 has 12 residues. Germline assignment: CDR1 SGDLS and CDR2 YYNGEE. V was clipped by 4 bases and J by 3 bases, with 6 bases between them. CDR3 nucleotide sequence: TGTGCCAGCAGCAGGGAAACAGATACGCAGTATTTT. Protein sequence: CASSRETDTQYF.